This TCR beta chain emerged from a study of T cells after yellow fever vaccination. The J segment lost 5 bases and the V segment lost 6 bases, leaving 8 bases of the junction unmatched. The CDR3 spans 15 residues. Germline CDR1 is DFQATT and CDR2 is SNEGSKA (reference sequence). TCRdb fed the 5' RACE reads into MiXCR, producing one record per CDR3 protein. The sample consists of hundreds of thousands of distinct CDR3 sequences, roughly 12% of them appearing once. The sequence came from a man aged 25-45 years who received the YFV17D yellow fever vaccine. The starting material was PBMCs, obtained on the day of the yellow fever booster vaccination. The genes are TRBV20-1 and TRBJ1-5; 12 nucleotides match TRBD1. The CDR3, as DNA: TGCAGTGCCCGCTCCGGGACAGGGGGCCATCAGCCCCAGCATTTT. Protein: CSARSGTGGHQPQHF.